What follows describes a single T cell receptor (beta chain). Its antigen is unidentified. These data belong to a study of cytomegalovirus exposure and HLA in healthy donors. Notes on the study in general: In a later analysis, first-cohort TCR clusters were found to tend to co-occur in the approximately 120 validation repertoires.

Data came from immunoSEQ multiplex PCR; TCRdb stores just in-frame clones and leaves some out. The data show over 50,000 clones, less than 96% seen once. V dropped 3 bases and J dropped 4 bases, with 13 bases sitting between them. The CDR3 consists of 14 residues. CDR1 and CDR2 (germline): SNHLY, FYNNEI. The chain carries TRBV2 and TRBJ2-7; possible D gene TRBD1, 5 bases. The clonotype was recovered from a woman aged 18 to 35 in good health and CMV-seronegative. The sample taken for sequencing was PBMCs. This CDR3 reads CASSDQGKGYEQYF. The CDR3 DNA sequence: TGTGCCAGCAGTGATCAGGGTAAGGGTTACGAGCAGTACTTC.